A selection of T cell receptor beta chains follows, all from one sample in a study of regulatory T cells in long-lasting Graves disease. TCRdb processed the multiplex PCR reads anew with MiXCR; each CDR3 protein has one entry. The sample yields about 470,000 distinct CDR3 sequences, roughly 20% seen once. Source: peripheral blood mononuclear cells (PBMCs), taken when the disease was refractory, from a patient treated with antithyroid drugs. Every receptor here comes from a female donor with Graves disease. Each CDR3 is given with its conserved first and last residue. A D gene is named only where the DNA matches it firmly. The listing skips clone size in some rows; elsewhere it reads once, few, many or a size class.

j_call d_call v_call clone_size cdr3_aa cdr3_nt
TRBJ2-2 TRBD2 TRBV19 few CASSIRREFTGELFF TGTGCCAGTAGTATAAGGCGGGAGTTCACCGGGGAGCTGTTTTTT
TRBJ1-1 . TRBV5-6 . CASSLVIQGTEAFF TGTGCCAGCAGCTTGGTCATCCAAGGGACTGAAGCTTTCTTT
TRBJ1-2 . TRBV6-5 many CASSYANSGTFGGYTF TGTGCCAGCAGTTACGCAAACTCGGGGACATTTGGAGGCTACACCTTC
TRBJ1-2 . TRBV28 . CASSRGPGDGYTF TGTGCCAGCAGCCGCGGGCCCGGGGATGGCTACACCTTC
TRBJ2-1 . TRBV6-4 few CASSYSPPSSYNEQFF TGTGCCAGCAGTTACTCCCCGCCGAGCTCCTACAATGAGCAGTTCTTC
TRBJ2-5 . TRBV9 . CASSVGSGRKETQYF TGTGCCAGCAGCGTAGGATCCGGGCGCAAAGAGACCCAGTACTTC
TRBJ2-5 TRBD2 TRBV7-2 . CASSQYLAAPQETQYF TGTGCCAGCAGCCAATATCTAGCGGCCCCTCAAGAGACCCAGTACTTC
TRBJ2-7 TRBD1 TRBV5-1 many CASSPRTGGNYEQYF TGCGCCAGCAGCCCGCGGACAGGGGGCAACTACGAGCAGTACTTC
TRBJ2-7 . TRBV2 many CASTLYGGEQYF TGTGCCAGCACTTTGTACGGGGGCGAGCAGTACTTC
TRBJ2-1 TRBD2 TRBV7-2 few CASSPRTSTSIEQFF TGTGCCAGCAGCCCTCGGACTAGCACGTCCATTGAGCAGTTCTTC